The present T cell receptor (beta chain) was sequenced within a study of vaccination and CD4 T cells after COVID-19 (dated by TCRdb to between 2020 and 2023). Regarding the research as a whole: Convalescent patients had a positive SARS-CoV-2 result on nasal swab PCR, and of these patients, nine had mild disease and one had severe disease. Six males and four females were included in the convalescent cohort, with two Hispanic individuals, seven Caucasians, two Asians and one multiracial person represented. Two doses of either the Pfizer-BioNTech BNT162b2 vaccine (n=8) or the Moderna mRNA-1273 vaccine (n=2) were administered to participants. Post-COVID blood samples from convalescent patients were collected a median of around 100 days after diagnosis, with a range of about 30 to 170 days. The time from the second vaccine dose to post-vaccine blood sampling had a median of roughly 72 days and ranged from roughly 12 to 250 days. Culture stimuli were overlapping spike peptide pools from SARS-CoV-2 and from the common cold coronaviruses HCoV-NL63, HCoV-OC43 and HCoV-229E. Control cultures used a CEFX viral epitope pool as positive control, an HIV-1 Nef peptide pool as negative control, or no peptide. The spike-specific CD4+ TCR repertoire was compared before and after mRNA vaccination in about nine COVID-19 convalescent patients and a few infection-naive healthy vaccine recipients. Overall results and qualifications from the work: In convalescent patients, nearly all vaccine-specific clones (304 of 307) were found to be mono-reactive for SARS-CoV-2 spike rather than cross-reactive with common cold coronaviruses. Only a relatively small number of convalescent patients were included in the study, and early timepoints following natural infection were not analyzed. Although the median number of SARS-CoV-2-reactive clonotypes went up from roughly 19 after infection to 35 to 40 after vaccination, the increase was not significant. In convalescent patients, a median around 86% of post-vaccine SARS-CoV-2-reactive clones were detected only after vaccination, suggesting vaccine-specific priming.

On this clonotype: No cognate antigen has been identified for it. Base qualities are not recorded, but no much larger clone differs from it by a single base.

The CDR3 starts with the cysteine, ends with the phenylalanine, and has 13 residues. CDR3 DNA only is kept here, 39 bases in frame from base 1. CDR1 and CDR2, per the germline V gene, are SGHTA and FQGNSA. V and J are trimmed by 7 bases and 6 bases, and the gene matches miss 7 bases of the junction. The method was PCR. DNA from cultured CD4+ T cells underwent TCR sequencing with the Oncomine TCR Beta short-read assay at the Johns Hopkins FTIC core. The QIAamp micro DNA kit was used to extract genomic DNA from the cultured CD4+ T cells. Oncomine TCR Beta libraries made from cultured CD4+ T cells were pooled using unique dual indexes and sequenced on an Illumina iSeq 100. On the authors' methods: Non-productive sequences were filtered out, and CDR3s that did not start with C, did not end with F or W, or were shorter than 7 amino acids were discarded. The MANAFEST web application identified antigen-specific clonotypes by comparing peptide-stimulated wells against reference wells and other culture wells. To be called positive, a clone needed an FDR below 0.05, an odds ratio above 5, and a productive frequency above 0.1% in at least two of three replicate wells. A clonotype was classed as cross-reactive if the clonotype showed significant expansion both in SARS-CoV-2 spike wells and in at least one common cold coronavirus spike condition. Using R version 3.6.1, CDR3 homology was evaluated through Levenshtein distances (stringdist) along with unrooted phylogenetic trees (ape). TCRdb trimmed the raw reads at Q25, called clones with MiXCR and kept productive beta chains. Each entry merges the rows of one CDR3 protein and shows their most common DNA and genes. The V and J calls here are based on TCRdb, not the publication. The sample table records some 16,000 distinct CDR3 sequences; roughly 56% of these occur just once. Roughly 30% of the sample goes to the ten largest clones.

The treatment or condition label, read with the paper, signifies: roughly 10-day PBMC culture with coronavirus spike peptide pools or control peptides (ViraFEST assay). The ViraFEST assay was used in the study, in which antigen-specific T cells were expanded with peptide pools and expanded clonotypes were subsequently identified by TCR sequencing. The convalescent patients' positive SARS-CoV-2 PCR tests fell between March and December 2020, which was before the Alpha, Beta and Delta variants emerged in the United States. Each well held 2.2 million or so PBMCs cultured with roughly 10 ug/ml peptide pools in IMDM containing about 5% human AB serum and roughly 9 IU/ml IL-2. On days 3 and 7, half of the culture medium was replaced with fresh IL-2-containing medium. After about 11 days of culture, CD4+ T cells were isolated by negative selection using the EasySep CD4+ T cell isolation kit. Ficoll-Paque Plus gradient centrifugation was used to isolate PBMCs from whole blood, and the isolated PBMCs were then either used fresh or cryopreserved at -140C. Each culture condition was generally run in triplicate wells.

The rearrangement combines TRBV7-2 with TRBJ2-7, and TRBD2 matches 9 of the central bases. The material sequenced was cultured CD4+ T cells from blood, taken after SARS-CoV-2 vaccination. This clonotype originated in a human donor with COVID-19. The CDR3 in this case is CASTRGGAGEQYF. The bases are TGTGCCAGCACTCGCGGGGGGGCGGGCGAGCAGTACTTC.